The 19 T cell receptor beta chains presented below share a single source sample, sequenced in a study of monozygotic twins with inflammatory bowel disease. From its re-call of the 5' RACE reads, TCRdb lists each CDR3 protein once, without DNA. Recorded for this sample: approximately 330,000 distinct CDR3 sequences. Sequencing input: blood. The receptors come from a human donor with ulcerative colitis or Crohn's disease, or a healthy co-twin of an affected twin (not recorded which).

This chain's CDR3 is CASSQDHGGANEQFF. V and J are TRBV4-1 and TRBJ2-1; TCRdb outputs TRBD1, but without DNA this stays unchecked. This CDR3 is built from 15 residues. Germline CDR1 is MGHRA and CDR2 is YSYEKL.

The V call is TRBV15, the J call TRBJ2-3; the TCRdb D gene call, TRBD2, has no DNA to confirm it. Germline V CDR1 and CDR2: LNHNV, YYDKDF (reference sequence). This CDR3 is 19 amino acids long. The CDR3 spells CATSRVPFIPGTSGSSQYF.

The gene calls are TRBV15 and TRBJ2-5; TCRdb selects TRBD1, and the lack of DNA leaves this call unchecked. The germline CDR1 and CDR2 sequences are LNHNV and YYDKDF (reference sequence). The CDR3 totals 14 residues. This chain's CDR3 is CATSRGGDAETQYF.

The chain links TRBV6-4 to TRBJ2-1; no DNA is available, so the TRBD1 call from TCRdb remains unchecked. The germline CDR1 and CDR2 sequences are MRHNA and SNTAGT. The CDR3 runs 14 residues. CDR3 in amino acids: CASSDRQGAREQFF.

The chain carries TRBV6-2 or TRBV6-3 and TRBJ2-5; no DNA is available, so the TRBD2 call from TCRdb remains unchecked. The CDR3 has 15 residues. CDR1 MNHEY and CDR2 SVGEGT come from the germline V gene. This CDR3 reads CASSAGTSRGETQYF.

The rearrangement uses TRBV4-1 and TRBJ1-2; the D call of TRBD1 rests on TCRdb alone, since no DNA is present to check it. Per germline, CDR1 MGHRA and CDR2 YSYEKL. The CDR3 loop spans 14 amino acids. CDR3 loop: CASSQAGGGYGYTF.

V and J are TRBV11-1 and TRBJ2-2. Germline CDR1 SGHAT, CDR2 FQDESV (reference sequence). The CDR3 loop spans 11 amino acids. The chain's CDR3 is CASSFTGELFF.

The chain uses TRBV7-8 and TRBJ2-4; TCRdb gives TRBD2 as the D gene, but with no DNA this cannot be confirmed. The CDR3 totals 16 residues. Germline-derived CDR1 and CDR2 are SGHVS and FQNEAQ. CDR3 residues: CASFEMALFNKNIQYF.

This sequence joins TRBV7-8 and TRBJ2-3; TCRdb lists TRBD2, though no DNA is available to test this call. CDR1 and CDR2 from the germline V gene are SGHVS and FQNEAQ. The CDR3 totals 17 residues. The CDR3 sequence: CASSAGTSGLSTDTQYF. Based on the CDR3 plus reference TRBV7-8 and TRBJ2-3, the full variable domain is GAGVSQSPRYKVAKRGQDVALRCDPISGHVSLFWYQQALGQGPEFLTYFQNEAQLDKSGLPSDRFFAERPEGSVSTLKIQRTQQEDSAVYLCASSAGTSGLSTDTQYFGPGTRLTVL.

This chain joins TRBV7-9 and TRBJ1-2; TCRdb returns TRBD1, unconfirmable since there is no DNA. CDR3 length equals 13 residues. Looked up from germline, CDR1 is SEHNR and CDR2 is FQNEAQ (reference sequence). CDR3 region: CASSLDREDGYTF.

The gene calls are TRBV20-1 and TRBJ2-7. The germline gives CDR1 DFQATT, CDR2 SNEGSKA (reference sequence). The CDR3 is 15 residues long. The CDR3 is CSAERNAGNAYEQYF.

V and J are TRBV7-9 and TRBJ2-1. In germline, CDR1 is SEHNR, CDR2 FQNEAQ (reference sequence). The CDR3 sequence is 12 residues long. CDR3 sequence reads: CASSLETRGEFF.

This chain connects TRBV4-2 to TRBJ2-7. Looked up from germline, CDR1 is LGHNA and CDR2 is YNFKEQ. This CDR3 contains 16 residues. CDR3 residues: CASSQAAEPGRLEQYF.

The rearrangement links TRBV2 to TRBJ2-7; TCRdb calls TRBD2, which cannot be checked without DNA. CDR1 SNHLY and CDR2 FYNNEI come from the germline V gene. The CDR3 spans 14 residues. The CDR3 is CASSEPGLVAEQYF.

This rearrangement joins TRBV6-5 to TRBJ2-3; as DNA is missing, the TRBD1 call by TCRdb cannot be tested. Germline CDR1 reads MNHEY; CDR2 reads SVGAGI. The CDR3 length is 13 residues. The CDR3 reads CAVRDRNTDTQYF.

V usage is TRBV20-1 and J usage is TRBJ2-3; as DNA is missing, the TRBD1 call by TCRdb cannot be tested. The CDR3 sequence is 11 residues long. Germline CDR1 is DFQATT and CDR2 is SNEGSKA (reference sequence). CDR3 region: CSASRADTQYF.

The chain uses TRBV28 and TRBJ2-6. This CDR3 has 14 residues. Germline V gene data show CDR1 as MDHEN and CDR2 as SYDVKM. CDR3 loop: CAGSSPTGANVLTF.

This rearrangement joins TRBV29-1 to TRBJ2-3; TCRdb's D call, TRBD2, is unchecked because there is no DNA. The CDR3 extends over 11 amino acids. Germline CDR1 and CDR2: SQVTM and ANQGSEA. The CDR3 spells CSAPVSYTQYF.

The chain uses TRBV5-1 and TRBJ1-2; as DNA is missing, the TRBD1 call by TCRdb cannot be tested. CDR1 and CDR2 (germline): SGHRS, YFSETQ. The CDR3 has 13 residues. The chain's CDR3 is CASSTDSTYGYTF.